A single sample gave rise to the 13 T cell receptor beta chains below, sequenced in a study of T cells in Graves' hyperthyroidism and ophthalmopathy. What was amplified from RNA transcripts were TCR beta CDR3 regions. The TCR CDR3 first-round RT-PCR relied on the HTBI primer set. Via MiXCR, TCRdb re-called the multiplex PCR reads, giving one row per CDR3 protein. Among approximately 430,000 distinct CDR3 sequences listed, roughly 15% were seen once. What was sequenced was blood. Every receptor here comes from a man aged 18 to 29 with Graves' ophthalmopathy.

As to this clonotype: This may stem from a read error, because a much larger clone lies one nucleotide away. This rearrangement joins TRBV11-2 to TRBJ1-5, with D possibly TRBD1 on 5 matching bases. The V and J ends lost 3 bases and 10 bases respectively, with 19 bases between them. Germline CDR1 and CDR2: SGHAT and FQNNGV. This CDR3 is 15 amino acids long. In nucleotides, the CDR3 is TGTGCCAGCAGCTTGGCATCGGACATGGGGCAACCCCAGCATTTT. Its protein is CASSLASDMGQPQHF.

The rearrangement links TRBV6-1 to TRBJ2-7; D not resolved. Trimming removed 4 bases from V and 3 bases from J, with 10 bases in between. This CDR3 spans 13 amino acids. Per the germline V gene, CDR1 is MNHNS and CDR2 is SASEGT. In DNA, the CDR3 is TGTGCCAGCAGTGGGAACTACCGCTACGAGCAGTACTTC. This gives the protein CASSGNYRYEQYF.

In its sample, this clonotype was seen many times. The V and J genes are TRBV5-4 and TRBJ2-3; possibly TRBD2 for D (5 bases). The CDR3 loop spans 12 amino acids. Germline-derived CDR1 and CDR2 are SGHNT and YYREEE (reference sequence). The CDR3 nucleotides are TGTGTCTGCGGGTCTAGCACAGATACGCAGTATTTT. It yields the protein CVCGSSTDTQYF.

The chain is built from TRBV12-3 or TRBV12-4 and TRBJ2-7, with 7 nucleotides matching TRBD1. This CDR3 comprises 16 residues. V was clipped by 1 base and J by 0 bases; unmatched bases: 6. CDR3 in amino acids: CASSLEGAGNSYEQYF. The CDR3 coding sequence is TGTGCCAGCAGTTTAGAGGGGGCAGGAAACTCCTACGAGCAGTACTTC.

This clonotype occurred a few times. V usage is TRBV4-2 and J usage is TRBJ1-5, with no clear D. The CDR3 contains 15 residues. CDR1 is LGHNA and CDR2 is YNFKEQ in the germline V gene. The V end lost 0 bases, the J end lost 2 bases, and 8 bases lay between the germline ends. CDR3 amino acids: CASSQDRFGNQPQHF. As DNA, the CDR3 is TGTGCCAGCAGCCAAGACCGGTTCGGCAATCAGCCCCAGCATTTT.

This clonotype was seen at least ten times. The V and J genes are TRBV10-2 and TRBJ1-1; 7 bases are a match to TRBD1. Germline-derived CDR1 and CDR2 are WSHSY and SAAADI. Trimming cost V 8 bases and J 5 bases; bases outside gene matches: 8. This CDR3 is built from 13 residues. CDR3 amino acids: CASVKGGATEAFF. Here the CDR3 DNA reads TGCGCCAGCGTTAAAGGGGGCGCAACTGAAGCTTTCTTT.

This clonotype was seen many times. The V call is TRBV3-1, the J call TRBJ1-1; a weak D match, TRBD1 (5 bases). Trimming stripped 0 bases from V and 11 bases from J, with 16 bases between. Germline CDR1 LGHDT, CDR2 YNNKEL (reference sequence). The CDR3 totals 14 residues. CDR3 residues: CASSQDLNGALAFF. The CDR3 region has the DNA TGTGCCAGCAGCCAAGATTTGAACGGGGCTCTGGCTTTCTTT.

This clonotype was picked up a small number of times. The chain has TRBV2 and TRBJ2-7, with 7 bases that match TRBD1. The V gene's germline CDR1 is SNHLY and CDR2 FYNNEI. The CDR3 is made up of 15 amino acids. V shed 5 bases, J shed 0 bases, and the junction held 7 bases outside the gene matches. CDR3 nucleotides: TGTGCCAGCAGTAAAATCCGGGACAGCTCCTACGAGCAGTACTTC. This codes for CASSKIRDSSYEQYF.

In its sample, this clonotype was seen many times. The chain uses TRBV5-1 and TRBJ2-3; D remains unclear. Between the trimmed V and J ends, which lost 0 bases and 2 bases, there was a span of 10 bases. Per the germline V gene, CDR1 is SGHRS and CDR2 is YFSETQ. The CDR3 loop spans 15 amino acids. The CDR3 DNA is TGCGCCAGCAGCTTGGTCGGGTCTTTCACAGATACGCAGTATTTT. Translated: CASSLVGSFTDTQYF.

This clonotype was seen only a few times. This chain joins TRBV27 and TRBJ1-5; 11 bases are shared with TRBD1. This CDR3 comprises 13 residues. From germline, CDR1 is MNHEY and CDR2 SMNVEV (reference sequence). The trim removed 8 bases at V and 6 bases at J, leaving 3 bases unmatched. The CDR3 DNA sequence: TGTGCCAGCGGACAGGGGGCTTCTCAGCCCCAGCATTTT. It encodes CASGQGASQPQHF.

This clonotype was picked up a small number of times. The V and J genes are TRBV10-3 and TRBJ2-1; no clear D gene. The ends were cut back, 0 bases at V and 12 bases at J, with 18 bases in the middle. The CDR3 is made up of 15 amino acids. Germline CDR1 is ENHRY and CDR2 is SYGVKD. The CDR3 DNA follows: TGTGCCATCAGTGAGTCGAAACCTAACACTTCTGGGCAGTTCTTC. Translating gives CAISESKPNTSGQFF.

Many counts were recorded for this clonotype. The chain links TRBV27 to TRBJ2-1; D is unresolved. V shed 6 bases and J shed 4 bases, with 16 bases lying between them. Germline CDR1 reads MNHEY; CDR2 reads SMNVEV (reference sequence). The length of the CDR3 is 15 residues. The CDR3 loop is CASRPSGYLYNEQFF. DNA of the CDR3: TGTGCCAGCAGGCCTAGTGGTTACCTATACAATGAGCAGTTCTTC.

There are many counts of this clonotype. The chain joins TRBV6-1 to TRBJ2-7; the D gene is possibly TRBD1 (6 bases). V lost 4 bases, J lost 1 base, and 11 bases lay in between. This CDR3 is built from 14 residues. Germline V gives CDR1 MNHNS, CDR2 SASEGT. For the CDR3, the DNA is TGTGCCAGCAGTGTTTTAGGGGGTTCCTACGAGCAGTACTTC. Protein product: CASSVLGGSYEQYF.